This T cell receptor (beta chain) was sequenced for a study of CD8 T cells in Susac syndrome (dated by TCRdb to the late 2010s). Regarding the study in general: Repertoire sequencing was used to test whether CD8+ T cell activation and differentiation in Susac syndrome was antigen driven.

Peripheral blood CD8+ and CD4+ T cells from healthy donors, Susac syndrome patients and multiple sclerosis patients were profiled by high-throughput TCR beta sequencing. Healthy donors were age- and sex-matched controls. CD8+ TEMRA cells were enriched by FACS, while bulk CD8+ and CD4+ T cells were purified by magnetic negative isolation. Blood was drawn into EDTA tubes, processed within 24 hours, and PBMCs were isolated by density gradient centrifugation. PBMCs intended for TCR sequencing were frozen in liquid nitrogen and were later thawed in a 37 degrees C water bath. A purity of at least 90% was achieved for sorted or isolated CD4+, CD8+ and CD8+ TEMRA cells. The study at large found these results: The number of individuals in the TCR sequencing and HLA analysis was recognized as being relatively small.

RNA was extracted using the RNeasy kit, and 0.5 to 1 microgram was reverse transcribed with random hexamers. The immunoSEQ multiplex PCR assay, which covers 54 Vbeta and 13 Jbeta segments, was used to amplify TCR beta CDR3 regions. To correct PCR amplification bias, a synthetic template baseline was used for both primer optimization and computational correction. The source study handled its data this way. Only productive sequences were kept, with reads annotated to V, D and J genes according to IMGT and analyzed in immunoSEQ Analyzer. Clonality was computed as one minus Shannon entropy normalized by log2 of the number of productive unique sequences. For each patient and control, public and private clones were evaluated among the 100 most prevalent clones. Clones were defined as Susac-specific when absent from the healthy and MS cohorts, from roughly 1,100 published viral clones and from other ImmuneACCESS disease sequences. TCRdb applied fastp at Q25 and MiXCR to the public reads, then kept only in-frame beta chains. Each entry is one CDR3 protein sequence, shown with its most common DNA and genes. TCRdb, not the authors, supplied the V and J calls. The sample records around 170,000 distinct CDR3 sequences, about 92% of which are singletons. Around 0.075% of the sample belongs to the ten largest clones.

As regards this clonotype: Its specific antigen is unknown. Within one base of it there is no much larger clone, and no base qualities were kept.

V and J lose 1 base and 2 bases, and a span of 6 bases separates them. The CDR3 runs 14 residues from the cysteine to the phenylalanine. Only the CDR3 region is kept as DNA, spanning 42 bases read in frame from base 1. CDR1 and CDR2 (SNHLY, FYNNEI) derive from the germline V gene. The V gene is TRBV2 and the J gene is TRBJ1-5; too little of a D gene remains to name it. Sequenced input: CD4+ T cells from PBMCs. The receptor was derived from a human donor in good health. The CDR3 in this case is CASSEVQGNQPQHF. The bases read TGTGCCAGCAGTGAAGTTCAAGGCAATCAGCCCCAGCATTTT.